The subject of this entry is one TCR beta chain. This table comes from immunoSEQ multiplex PCR, and its TCRdb copy is limited to in-frame clones, with some not included. The sample holds about 190,000 clones, roughly 90% seen once. This entry belongs to a study of blood T cell repertoires in COVID-19. Study information: There were acute and convalescent COVID-19 samples, and they came from the United States, Italy and Spain. From T cells, B-cell-depleted T cells, or PBMCs came the material, which was cDNA or gDNA.

The CDR3 covers 15 residues. Germline V gene data show CDR1 as MGHRA and CDR2 as YSYEKL. V shed 2 bases and J 5 bases; nucleotides not matched to a gene: 8. The TCR sequence derives from a woman aged 40-49 years who had recovered from COVID-19. The specimen was peripheral blood. The chain joins TRBV4-1 to TRBJ1-1, with 7 positions matching TRBD1. In DNA form, the CDR3 reads TGCGCCAGCAGCCAAAAAGGAGACAGGGCAACTGAAGCTTTCTTT. Translated: CASSQKGDRATEAFF.